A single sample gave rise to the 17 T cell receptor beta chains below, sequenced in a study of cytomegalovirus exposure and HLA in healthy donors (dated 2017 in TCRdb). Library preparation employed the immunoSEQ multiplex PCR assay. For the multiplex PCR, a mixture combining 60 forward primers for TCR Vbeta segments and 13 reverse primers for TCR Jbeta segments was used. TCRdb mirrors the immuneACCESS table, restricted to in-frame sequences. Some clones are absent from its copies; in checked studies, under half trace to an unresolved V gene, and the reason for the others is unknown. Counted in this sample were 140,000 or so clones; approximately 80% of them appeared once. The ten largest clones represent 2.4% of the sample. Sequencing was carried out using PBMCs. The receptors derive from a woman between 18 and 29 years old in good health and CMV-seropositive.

CDR3: CASSLGTYTDTQYF. CDR3 bases: TGCGCCAGCAGCTTAGGGACTTACACAGATACGCAGTATTTT. The rearrangement joins TRBV5-1 to TRBJ2-3; D may be TRBD2 (6 bases). Germline V gives CDR1 SGHRS, CDR2 YFSETQ. V lost 2 bases to trimming and J lost 2 bases, with 9 bases between them. CDR3 length: 14 amino acids.

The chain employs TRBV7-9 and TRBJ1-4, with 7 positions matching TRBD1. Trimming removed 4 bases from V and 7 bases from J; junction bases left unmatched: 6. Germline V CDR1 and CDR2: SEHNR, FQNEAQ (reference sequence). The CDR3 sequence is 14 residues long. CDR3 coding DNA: TGTGCCAGCAGCTCGGGGGACAGAATTGAAAAACTGTTTTTT. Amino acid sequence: CASSSGDRIEKLFF.

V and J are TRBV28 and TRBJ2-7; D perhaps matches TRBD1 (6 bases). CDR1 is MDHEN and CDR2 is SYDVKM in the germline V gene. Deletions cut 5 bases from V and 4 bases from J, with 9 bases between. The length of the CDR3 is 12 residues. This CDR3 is CASSGGLYEQYF. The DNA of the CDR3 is TGTGCCAGCAGTGGGGGCCTATACGAGCAGTACTTC.

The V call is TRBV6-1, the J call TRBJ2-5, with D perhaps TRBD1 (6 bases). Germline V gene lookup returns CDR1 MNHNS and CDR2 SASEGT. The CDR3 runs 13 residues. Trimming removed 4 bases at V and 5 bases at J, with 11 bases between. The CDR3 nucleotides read TGTGCCAGCAGTGTTACAGGGCTGGAGACCCAGTACTTC. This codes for CASSVTGLETQYF.

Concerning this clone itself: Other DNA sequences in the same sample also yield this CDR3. Here the CDR3 reads CASSRTGGTEAFF. CDR3 sequence (DNA): TGTGCCAGCAGTCGAACCGGAGGGACTGAAGCTTTCTTT. The chain is built from TRBV6-5 and TRBJ1-1, with D unresolved. The CDR3 sequence is 13 residues long. The V gene's germline CDR1 is MNHEY and CDR2 SVGAGI. Trimming pared 5 bases from V and 5 bases from J, leaving 12 bases between.

The CDR3 loop reads CATPTGPAVYGYTF. The CDR3 DNA reads TGTGCCACCCCGACAGGTCCGGCGGTCTATGGCTACACCTTC. The chain has TRBV7-9 and TRBJ1-2; a possible D gene is TRBD1 (6 bases). The length of the CDR3 is 14 residues. Germline assignment: CDR1 SEHNR and CDR2 FQNEAQ (reference sequence). V was clipped by 10 bases and J by 4 bases, with 19 bases between them.

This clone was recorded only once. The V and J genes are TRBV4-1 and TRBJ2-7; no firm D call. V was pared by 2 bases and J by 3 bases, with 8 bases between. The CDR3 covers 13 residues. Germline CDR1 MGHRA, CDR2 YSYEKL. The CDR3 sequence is CASSQMSFYEQYF. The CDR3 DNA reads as TGCGCCAGCAGCCAAATGAGTTTCTACGAGCAGTACTTC.

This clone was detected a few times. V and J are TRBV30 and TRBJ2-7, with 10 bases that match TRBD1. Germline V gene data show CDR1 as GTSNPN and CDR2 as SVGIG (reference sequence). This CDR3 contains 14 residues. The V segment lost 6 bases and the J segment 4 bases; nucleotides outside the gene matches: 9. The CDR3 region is CACDRDRGQYEQYF. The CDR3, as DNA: TGTGCCTGCGATCGGGACAGGGGTCAGTACGAGCAGTACTTC. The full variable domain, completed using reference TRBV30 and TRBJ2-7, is SQTIHQWPATLVQPVGSPLSLECTVEGTSNPNLYWYRQAAGRGLQLLFYSVGIGQISSEVPQNLSASRPQDRQFILSSKKLLLSDSGFYLCACDRDRGQYEQYFGPGTRLTVT.

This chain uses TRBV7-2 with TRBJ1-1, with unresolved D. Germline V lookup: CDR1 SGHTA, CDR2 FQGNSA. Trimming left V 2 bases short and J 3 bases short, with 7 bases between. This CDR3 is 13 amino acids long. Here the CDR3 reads CASSLKDYTEAFF. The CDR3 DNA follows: TGTGCCAGCAGCTTAAAAGACTACACTGAAGCTTTCTTT.

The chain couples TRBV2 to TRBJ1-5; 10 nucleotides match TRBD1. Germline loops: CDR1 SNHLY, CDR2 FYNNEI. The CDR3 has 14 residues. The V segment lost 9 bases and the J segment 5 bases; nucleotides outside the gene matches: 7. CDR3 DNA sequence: TGTGCCAGTTCGGACAGGGGGTTTTATCAGCCCCAGCATTTT. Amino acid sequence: CASSDRGFYQPQHF.

The CDR3 region has the DNA TGTGCCGGGGGGACAGGGGGTTCCAAAAACATTCAGTACTTC. Protein sequence: CAGGTGGSKNIQYF. The chain carries TRBV6-1 and TRBJ2-4, with 11 nucleotides matching TRBD1. V gave up 11 bases and J gave up 2 bases; unmatched junction bases: 5. Germline V gene sequence: CDR1 MNHNS, CDR2 SASEGT. The CDR3 spans 14 residues.

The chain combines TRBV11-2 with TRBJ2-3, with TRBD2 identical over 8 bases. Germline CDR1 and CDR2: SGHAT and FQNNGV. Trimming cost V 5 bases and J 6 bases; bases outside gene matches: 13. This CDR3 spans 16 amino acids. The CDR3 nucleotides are TGTGCCAGCAGCCATGGCGGGACTAGAAATTCCGATACGCAGTATTTT. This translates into CASSHGGTRNSDTQYF.

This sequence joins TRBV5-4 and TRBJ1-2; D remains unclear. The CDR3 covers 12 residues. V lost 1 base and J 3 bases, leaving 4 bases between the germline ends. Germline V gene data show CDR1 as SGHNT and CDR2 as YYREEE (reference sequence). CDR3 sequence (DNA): TGTGCCAGCAGCTTGACAGACTATGGCTACACCTTC. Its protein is CASSLTDYGYTF.

CDR3 residues: CASSPLGGLAGELFF. The CDR3 DNA reads as TGTGCCAGCAGCCCCCTCGGGGGGCTTGCCGGGGAGCTGTTTTTT. The chain combines TRBV14 with TRBJ2-2; D might be TRBD2 (7 bases). From germline, CDR1 is SGHDN and CDR2 FVKESK. V lost 4 bases and J lost 6, with 15 bases in between. CDR3 length: 15 amino acids.

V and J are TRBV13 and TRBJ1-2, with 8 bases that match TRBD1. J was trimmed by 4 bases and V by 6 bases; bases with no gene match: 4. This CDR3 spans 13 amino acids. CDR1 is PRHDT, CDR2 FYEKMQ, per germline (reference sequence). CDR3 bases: TGTGCCAGCAGTGGGACAGGACGCTATGGCTACACCTTC. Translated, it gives CASSGTGRYGYTF.

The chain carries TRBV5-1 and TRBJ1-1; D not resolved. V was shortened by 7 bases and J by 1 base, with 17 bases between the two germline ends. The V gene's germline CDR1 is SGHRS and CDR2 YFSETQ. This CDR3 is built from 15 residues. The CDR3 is CASSSREVGNTEAFF. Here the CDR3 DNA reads TGCGCCAGCTCGTCTCGTGAGGTAGGGAACACTGAAGCTTTCTTT.

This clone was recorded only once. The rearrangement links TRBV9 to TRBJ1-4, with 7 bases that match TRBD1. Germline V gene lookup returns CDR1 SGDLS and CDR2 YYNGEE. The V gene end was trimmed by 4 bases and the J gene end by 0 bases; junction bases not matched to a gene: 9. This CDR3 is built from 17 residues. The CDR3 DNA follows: TGTGCCAGCAGCCGCCGAACAGGGGAAGCAACTAATGAAAAACTGTTTTTT. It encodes CASSRRTGEATNEKLFF.